Presented here are 21 T cell receptor beta chains from one specimen sequenced in a study of T-cell reconstitution after alpha-beta-depleted transplantation in children. The TCRbeta library incorporated unique molecular identifiers. TCRdb called the PCR reads again in MiXCR, with one record for every CDR3 protein. This table has over 400,000 distinct CDR3 sequences, around two fifths appearing once. Sequences were derived from PBMCs, sampled before TCRalphabeta/CD19-depleted stem cell transplant. The receptors originated from a girl aged 2 to 9 with aplastic anemia, due to receive a stem cell transplant.

The table lists this clonotype with a few counts. The chain has TRBV29-1 and TRBJ2-6; D is ambiguous. Germline assignment: CDR1 SQVTM and CDR2 ANQGSEA. V was shortened by 4 bases and J by 1 base, with 5 bases between the two germline ends. This CDR3 contains 13 residues. The CDR3, as DNA: TGCAGCGTTGGAGTTTCTGGGGCCAACGTCCTGACTTTC. The encoded protein is CSVGVSGANVLTF.

As to this clonotype: A much bigger clone sits one base away, suggesting this may be a read error. Here the CDR3 DNA reads TGCAGTGCTAGCGAGAGGGCCGATGAGCAGTTCTTC. It yields the protein CSASERADEQFF. V is TRBV20-1 and J is TRBJ2-1; tentatively, D is TRBD2 (5 bases). The CDR3 sequence is 12 residues long. V lost 3 bases and J lost 8, with 11 bases in between. CDR1 DFQATT and CDR2 SNEGSKA come from the germline V gene (reference sequence).

This clonotype was counted at least ten times. The chain recombines TRBV28 with TRBJ2-3; 7 nucleotides agree with TRBD2. The junction had 9 bases not matched to a gene; V was cut back by 9 bases and J by 0 bases. CDR1 is MDHEN and CDR2 is SYDVKM in the germline V gene. This CDR3 contains 15 residues. CDR3 amino acids: CASSLGRTSTDTQYF. CDR3 DNA: TGTGCCAGTAGTCTCGGGAGGACTAGCACAGATACGCAGTATTTT.

This clonotype has a single count. V and J are TRBV20-1 and TRBJ2-2; possibly TRBD1 or TRBD2 for D (6 bases each). Trimming took off 0 bases at V and 5 bases at J, with 13 bases between the two ends. This CDR3 region has 15 residues. The germline V gene encodes CDR1 DFQATT and CDR2 SNEGSKA (reference sequence). CDR3 in DNA: TGCAGTGCTAGAGATACGAGGGGGAGGACCGGGGAGCTGTTTTTT. Encoded protein: CSARDTRGRTGELFF.

A few counts support this clonotype. The chain has TRBV10-3 and TRBJ1-4; 10 bases are a match to TRBD1. CDR1 is ENHRY, CDR2 SYGVKD, per germline. Trimming removed 2 bases from V and 7 bases from J; junction bases left unmatched: 1. This CDR3 is built from 14 residues. The CDR3 DNA is TGTGCCATCAGTGAGGGGACAGGGGTTGAAAAACTGTTTTTT. Protein product: CAISEGTGVEKLFF.

J is TRBJ2-7 and V is TRBV21-1; no DNA check was done on the table's D call, TRBD2. TRBV21-1 is listed as a pseudogene. This CDR3 is 17 amino acids long. DNA of the CDR3: TGTGCCAGCAGCAAAGCGCTGAGTAGCGGGCCTGGGAAAGAGCAGTACTTC. Translation: CASSKALSSGPGKEQYF.

This clonotype was recorded at least ten times. The chain has TRBV27 and TRBJ2-1; 8 bases match TRBD2. The CDR3 is 13 amino acids. CDR1 and CDR2 (germline): MNHEY, SMNVEV (reference sequence). V was pared by 6 bases and J by 7 bases, with 5 bases of the junction left unmatched. The DNA for the CDR3 is TGTGCCAGCAGAGCGGGAGCCGGGAATGAGCAGTTCTTC. Translation: CASRAGAGNEQFF.

This clonotype has ten or more counts. The V gene is TRBV12-3 or TRBV12-4, the J gene TRBJ2-1, with a tentative D call TRBD2 (6 bases). V shed 5 bases and J shed 6 bases, with 17 bases lying between them. CDR3 length: 15 residues. The DNA for the CDR3 is TGTGCCAGCAGTCCCCTCCGGGGGAAGGTCAATGAGCAGTTCTTC. Amino acid sequence: CASSPLRGKVNEQFF.

This chain uses TRBV20-1 with TRBJ1-4; possible D gene TRBD1, 5 bases. The V end was cut by 0 bases, the J end by 4 bases, with 9 bases between. The germline CDR1 and CDR2 sequences are DFQATT and SNEGSKA (reference sequence). This CDR3 contains 14 residues. The CDR3 bases are TGCAGTGCTAGAGAGGACACGAGTAATGAAAAACTGTTTTTT. Protein sequence: CSAREDTSNEKLFF.

The table lists this clonotype with a few counts. In nucleotides, the CDR3 is TGTGCCAGCAGCCCTTGGACTAGCGGGAGCTACGAGCAGTACTTC. This encodes CASSPWTSGSYEQYF. V gene TRBV7-2 combines with J gene TRBJ2-7; 13 positions agree with TRBD2. J was trimmed by 3 bases and V by 5 bases; bases with no gene match: 4. This CDR3 is 15 amino acids long. The germline gives CDR1 SGHTA, CDR2 FQGNSA.

The chain employs TRBV5-5 and TRBJ2-1; TRBD1 or TRBD2 may be the D gene (6 bases each). This CDR3 spans 14 amino acids. Trimming took 0 bases from V and 7 from J, leaving 11 bases between them. Germline V CDR1 and CDR2: SGHKS, YYEKEE (reference sequence). CDR3 sequence reads: CASSLEVGGNEQFF. CDR3 DNA: TGTGCCAGCAGCTTGGAGGTAGGGGGGAATGAGCAGTTCTTC.

The rearrangement links TRBV10-3 to TRBJ2-7; D could derive from TRBD1 or TRBD2 (6 bases each). Germline CDR1 and CDR2: ENHRY and SYGVKD. V lost 9 bases to trimming and J lost 0 bases, with 9 bases between them. The CDR3 covers 12 residues. CDR3 loop: CAIGGISYEQYF. Written as DNA, the CDR3 is TGTGCCATAGGGGGGATCTCCTACGAGCAGTACTTC.

This clonotype was picked up many times. The V gene is TRBV6-5, the J gene TRBJ2-4; 8 bases map to TRBD1. V trimming: 2 bases; J trimming: 5 bases; junction bases outside the gene matches: 2. The CDR3 has 14 amino acids. Germline CDR1 and CDR2: MNHEY and SVGAGI. This chain's CDR3 is CASSYGQGENIQYF. The CDR3 nucleotides are TGTGCCAGCAGTTACGGACAGGGCGAAAACATTCAGTACTTC.

This chain connects TRBV12-3 or TRBV12-4 to TRBJ1-5; the D is unclear. Trimming removed 3 bases at V and 3 bases at J, with 9 bases between. This CDR3 is built from 14 residues. CDR3 nucleotides: TGTGCCAGCAGTTTGCTGGGTTCCAATCAGCCCCAGCATTTT. Amino acids: CASSLLGSNQPQHF.

This chain links TRBV20-1 with TRBJ2-7; D is perhaps TRBD1 (6 bases). There are 16 residues in the CDR3. The ends were cut back, 4 bases at V and 3 bases at J, with 22 bases in the middle. Germline V gene sequence: CDR1 DFQATT, CDR2 SNEGSKA (reference sequence). CDR3 sequence (DNA): TGCAGTGCTACCCCCTCCGACAGGTACTTTCTCTACGAGCAGTACTTC. Translating gives CSATPSDRYFLYEQYF.

The genes are TRBV12-3 or TRBV12-4 and TRBJ2-1; D is unclear. The CDR3 runs to 20 residues. V shed 4 bases and J shed 5 bases, with 30 bases lying between them. CDR3 residues: CASSSLGFSSSFPINNEQFF. The CDR3 nucleotides read TGTGCCAGCAGTTCTCTGGGATTCTCCAGCTCCTTCCCAATCAACAATGAGCAGTTCTTC.

This clonotype has at least ten counts. The rearrangement joins TRBV20-1 to TRBJ2-2, with a possible D match to TRBD1 (7 bases). Deletions cut 2 bases from V and 4 bases from J, with 14 bases between. CDR1 is DFQATT, CDR2 SNEGSKA, per germline (reference sequence). The length of the CDR3 is 15 residues. The CDR3 sequence is CSARKGGGGTGELFF. CDR3 bases: TGCAGTGCTAGAAAAGGAGGGGGCGGCACCGGGGAGCTGTTTTTT.

V and J are TRBV7-3 and TRBJ2-2; the D is unclear. Germline CDR1 SGHTA, CDR2 FQGTGA. This CDR3 is built from 12 residues. V dropped 1 base and J dropped 7 bases, with 4 bases sitting between them. The CDR3 nucleotides read TGTGCCAGCAGCTTAAGTAACGGGGAGCTGTTTTTT. It yields the protein CASSLSNGELFF. Complete variable domain (other parts from reference TRBV7-3 and TRBJ2-2): GAGVSQTPSNKVTEKGKYVELRCDPISGHTALYWYRQSLGQGPEFLIYFQGTGAADDSGLPNDRFFAVRPEGSVSTLKIQRTERGDSAVYLCASSLSNGELFFGEGSRLTVL.

The chain couples TRBV20-1 to TRBJ2-1; D perhaps matches TRBD2 (6 bases). V was cut by 5 bases and J by 7 bases, with 27 bases left in between. The length of the CDR3 is 17 residues. Germline values: CDR1 DFQATT, CDR2 SNEGSKA (reference sequence). The CDR3 DNA reads as TGCAGTGCTGACCCGGGAGATAGCGGCCTTTTTTGGAATGAGCAGTTCTTC. Amino acid sequence: CSADPGDSGLFWNEQFF.

This clonotype was detected a few times. The V gene is TRBV3-1, the J gene TRBJ2-7, with 7 positions matching TRBD1. This CDR3 comprises 14 residues. J gave up 3 bases and V 6 bases, and 8 bases lay outside the gene matches. CDR1 is LGHDT, CDR2 YNNKEL, per germline (reference sequence). The CDR3 loop reads CASSPGTAFYEQYF. The CDR3 DNA follows: TGTGCCAGCAGTCCCGGGACAGCCTTCTACGAGCAGTACTTC.

This chain connects TRBV20-1 to TRBJ2-5; perhaps D is TRBD1 or TRBD2 (5 bases each). V was pared by 4 bases and J by 5 bases, with 8 bases between. The CDR3 totals 11 residues. CDR1 is DFQATT, CDR2 SNEGSKA, per germline (reference sequence). CDR3: CSAIGEETQYF. The DNA of the CDR3 is TGCAGTGCTATAGGGGAGGAGACCCAGTACTTC.